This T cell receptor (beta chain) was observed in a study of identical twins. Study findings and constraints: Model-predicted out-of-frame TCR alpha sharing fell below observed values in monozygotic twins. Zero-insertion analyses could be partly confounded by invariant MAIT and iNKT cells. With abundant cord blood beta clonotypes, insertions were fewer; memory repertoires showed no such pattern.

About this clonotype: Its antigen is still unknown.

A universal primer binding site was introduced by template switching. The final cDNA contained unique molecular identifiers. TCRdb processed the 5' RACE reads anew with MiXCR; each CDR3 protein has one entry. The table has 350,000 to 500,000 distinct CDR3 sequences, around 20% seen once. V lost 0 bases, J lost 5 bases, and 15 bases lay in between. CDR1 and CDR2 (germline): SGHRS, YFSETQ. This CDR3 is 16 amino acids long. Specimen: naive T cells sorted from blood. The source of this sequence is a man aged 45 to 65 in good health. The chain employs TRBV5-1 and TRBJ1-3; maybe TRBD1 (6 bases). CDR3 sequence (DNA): TGCGCCAGCAGCTTGGGACCAGGGGCGAACAGAAACACCATATATTTT. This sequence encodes CASSLGPGANRNTIYF. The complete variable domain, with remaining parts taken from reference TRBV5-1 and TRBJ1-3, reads KAGVTQTPRYLIKTRGQQVTLSCSPISGHRSVSWYQQTPGQGLQFLFEYFSETQRNKGNFPGRFSGRQFSNSRSEMNVSTLELGDSALYLCASSLGPGANRNTIYFGEGSWLTVV.